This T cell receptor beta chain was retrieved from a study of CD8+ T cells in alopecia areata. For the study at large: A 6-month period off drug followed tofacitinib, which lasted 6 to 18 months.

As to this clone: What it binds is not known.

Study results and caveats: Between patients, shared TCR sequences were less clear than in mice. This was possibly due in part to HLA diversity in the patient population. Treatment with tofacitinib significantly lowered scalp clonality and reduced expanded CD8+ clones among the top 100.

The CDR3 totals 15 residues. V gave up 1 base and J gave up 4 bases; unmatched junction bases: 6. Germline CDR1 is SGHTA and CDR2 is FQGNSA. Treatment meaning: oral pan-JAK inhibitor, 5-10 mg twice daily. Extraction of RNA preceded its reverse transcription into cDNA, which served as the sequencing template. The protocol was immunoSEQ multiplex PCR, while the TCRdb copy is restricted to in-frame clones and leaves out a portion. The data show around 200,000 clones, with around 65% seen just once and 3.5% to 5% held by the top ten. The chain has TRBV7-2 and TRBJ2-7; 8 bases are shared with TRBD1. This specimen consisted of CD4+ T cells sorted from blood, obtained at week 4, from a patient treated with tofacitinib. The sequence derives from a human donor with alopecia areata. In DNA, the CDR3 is TGTGCCAGCAGCTTAGATCCAGGGGGCATGTACGAGCAGTACTTC. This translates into CASSLDPGGMYEQYF.